A single sample is the source of the 5 T cell receptor beta chains below, sequenced in a study. TCRdb re-called the 5' RACE reads through MiXCR, storing one row per CDR3 protein. The sample lists about 57,000 distinct CDR3 sequences, about 28% occurring once. The sequenced sample was tumor-infiltrating memory CD4+ T cells sorted from the breast tumor. Regarding subset: memory CD4+ T cells, CD4+CD45RO+CD25-. Every receptor here comes from a female donor with breast cancer.

This chain links TRBV5-1 with TRBJ2-6; TRBD2 might be the D (5 bases). The CDR3 covers 19 residues. The V and J ends lost 4 bases and 0 bases respectively, with 20 bases between them. The germline V gene has CDR1 SGHRS and CDR2 YFSETQ. The CDR3 sequence: CASSIAMTTSPSGANVLTF. The CDR3 nucleotides are TGCGCCAGCAGCATTGCCATGACTACCTCGCCCTCTGGGGCCAACGTCCTGACTTTC.

The chain joins TRBV14 to TRBJ1-1; D gene unclear. The V gene's germline CDR1 is SGHDN and CDR2 FVKESK. This CDR3 region has 17 residues. Trimming stripped 3 bases from V and 1 base from J, with 18 bases between. In nucleotides, the CDR3 is TGTGCCAGCAGCCACCGTTTAAGCATAGCTGAGAACACTGAAGCTTTCTTT. Its translation is CASSHRLSIAENTEAFF.

This clonotype is a singleton in its sample. The V gene is TRBV9, the J gene TRBJ1-1; D remains ambiguous. This CDR3 comprises 15 residues. Germline values: CDR1 SGDLS, CDR2 YYNGEE. Trimming pared 0 bases from V and 5 bases from J, leaving 14 bases between. In DNA form, the CDR3 reads TGTGCCAGCAGCGTAGGAGGGCTTACCTCGACTGAAGCTTTCTTT. This sequence encodes CASSVGGLTSTEAFF. The whole variable domain, remainder taken from reference TRBV9 and TRBJ1-1, is DSGVTQTPKHLITATGQRVTLRCSPRSGDLSVYWYQQSLDQGLQFLIQYYNGEERAKGNILERFSAQQFPDLHSELNLSSLELGDSALYFCASSVGGLTSTEAFFGQGTRLTVV.

The V call is TRBV5-6, the J call TRBJ1-1, with 10 bases matching TRBD1. The V gene end was trimmed by 4 bases and the J gene end by 4 bases; junction bases not matched to a gene: 10. Germline V CDR1 and CDR2: SGHDT, YYEEEE. The CDR3 runs 16 residues. CDR3 sequence (DNA): TGTGCCAGCAGCGCCGGGACAGGGGCGATAGGCACTGAAGCTTTCTTT. This sequence encodes CASSAGTGAIGTEAFF.

This clonotype has a handful of counts. This rearrangement joins TRBV29-1 to TRBJ1-5, with D maybe TRBD1 (5 bases). Trimming took 4 bases from V and 5 from J, leaving 12 bases between them. The CDR3 contains 13 residues. In germline, CDR1 is SQVTM, CDR2 ANQGSEA. The CDR3 DNA sequence: TGCAGCGTTGGTGGGGGGTTTGATCAGCCCCAGCATTTT. It is translated as CSVGGGFDQPQHF.